This T cell receptor beta chain was observed in a study of response to subunit inactivated influenza vaccine. One entry per CDR3 protein, called by TCRdb with MiXCR from the RT-PCR reads. The repertoire holds 750,000 to 850,000 distinct CDR3 sequences, less than 20% seen once, with about 11% in the top ten. Concerning this clonotype: No antigen is known for it.

Per the germline V gene, CDR1 is MNHNS and CDR2 is SASEGT. With 6 bases removed from V and 1 base from J, the gap between germline ends came to 9 bases. The CDR3 totals 13 residues. General study points: Few new T cells, the authors suggested, are recruited by each seasonal influenza vaccination.

The chain employs TRBV6-1 and TRBJ2-5; the D is unclear. Sequencing used PBMCs from blood, obtained 5 days after vaccination. This receptor was taken from a man in his fifties or sixties who received an inactivated influenza vaccine. In DNA form, the CDR3 reads TGTGCCAGCAGGGAATCTGCCCAAGAGACCCAGTACTTC. Its protein is CASRESAQETQYF.